One and the same sample provided the 16 T cell receptor beta chains below, sequenced in a study of CD8 T cells in ankylosing spondylitis. Overall study results and limits: A TCR beta motif of seven or eight highly homologous variants appeared characteristic of ankylosing spondylitis blood.

No cognate antigen is known for these TCRs. TCRdb reprocessed the 5' RACE reads with MiXCR, giving one entry per CDR3 protein. The table has approximately 540,000 distinct CDR3 sequences, roughly 13% seen once. Sequencing used blood, either unsorted or a sorted T cell fraction (not recorded which). The receptors come from a male donor with ankylosing spondylitis.

The rearrangement joins TRBV5-1 to TRBJ2-7, with D maybe TRBD1 (6 bases). This CDR3 spans 14 amino acids. V lost 5 bases and J lost 3, with 15 bases in between. The germline gives CDR1 SGHRS, CDR2 YFSETQ. As DNA, the CDR3 is TGCGCCAGCAGGTCTCCGGGACAAAGCTACGAGCAGTACTTC. This codes for CASRSPGQSYEQYF.

The gene calls are TRBV24-1 and TRBJ2-1; 14 nucleotides line up with TRBD2. The CDR3 covers 15 residues. The germline gives CDR1 KGHDR, CDR2 SFDVKD. V lost 5 bases, J lost 4 bases, and 0 bases stayed unmatched. The CDR3 bases are TGTGCCACCAGTGGGACTAGCGGGAGGTACAATGAGCAGTTCTTC. This codes for CATSGTSGRYNEQFF.

This clonotype was seen a few times. The gene calls are TRBV5-1 and TRBJ2-7; D is possibly TRBD1 (6 bases). Germline loops: CDR1 SGHRS, CDR2 YFSETQ. The germline V and J ends were trimmed by 7 bases and 0 bases, with 14 bases remaining between them. The CDR3 extends over 14 amino acids. CDR3: CASGETGSSYEQYF. The CDR3 bases are TGCGCCAGCGGCGAGACAGGAAGCTCCTACGAGCAGTACTTC.

J is TRBJ2-1 and V is TRBV21-1; the table's D call, TRBD1, was not checked against the DNA. TRBV21-1 is a known pseudogene. This CDR3 region has 18 residues. The CDR3 reads CASSKLYLGTAACNEQFF. The CDR3 region has the DNA TGTGCCAGCAGCAAATTGTACCTCGGAACAGCCGCCTGCAATGAGCAGTTCTTC.

The J gene is TRBJ1-4, the V gene TRBV2; the match to TRBD1 covers 9 bases. The CDR3 has 14 residues. CDR1 is SNHLY and CDR2 is FYNNEI in the germline V gene. J gave up 7 bases and V 5 bases, and 5 bases lay outside the gene matches. This CDR3 reads CASSLDRGREKLFF. The CDR3 DNA is TGTGCCAGCAGTCTGGACAGGGGTCGTGAAAAACTGTTTTTT. Full variable domain (missing parts from reference TRBV2 and TRBJ1-4): EPEVTQTPSHQVTQMGQEVILRCVPISNHLYFYWYRQILGQKVEFLVSFYNNEISEKSEIFDDQFSVERPDGSNFTLKIRSTKLEDSAMYFCASSLDRGREKLFFGSGTQLSVL.

The chain links TRBV18 to TRBJ2-1; D may be TRBD2 (6 bases). CDR3 length: 17 residues. Germline CDR1 reads KGHSH; CDR2 reads LQKENI. Trimming removed 2 bases at V and 1 base at J, with 15 bases between. This chain's CDR3 is CASSPSPREWSYNEQFF. In nucleotides, the CDR3 is TGTGCCAGCTCACCATCCCCCCGGGAGTGGTCCTACAATGAGCAGTTCTTC.

This clonotype was counted ten times or more. The chain joins TRBV9 to TRBJ1-2; the match to TRBD1 covers 8 bases. J gave up 5 bases and V 4 bases, and 10 bases lay outside the gene matches. CDR3 length: 15 amino acids. Germline V gene sequence: CDR1 SGDLS, CDR2 YYNGEE. CDR3 sequence: CASSPRTGMGYGYTF. In nucleotides, the CDR3 is TGTGCCAGCAGCCCCCGGACAGGGATGGGGTATGGCTACACCTTC.

This chain joins TRBV12-3 or TRBV12-4 and TRBJ2-2, with D possibly being TRBD2 (6 bases). The CDR3 runs to 14 residues. The V end was cut by 8 bases, the J end by 5 bases, with 15 bases between. In nucleotides, the CDR3 is TGTGCCAGCCAACCGGGACTGGAAACCGGGGAGCTGTTTTTT. This sequence encodes CASQPGLETGELFF.

This clonotype came up a few times. This chain uses TRBV3-1 with TRBJ2-2; TRBD2 is a possible D gene (6 bases). V was cut by 4 bases and J by 5 bases, with 17 bases left in between. Germline V lookup: CDR1 LGHDT, CDR2 YNNKEL (reference sequence). The CDR3 contains 16 residues. The CDR3 coding sequence is TGTGCCAGCAGCCCCCTGGCGGGAATTCTAACCGGGGAGCTGTTTTTT. It codes for CASSPLAGILTGELFF.

This rearrangement joins TRBV5-1 to TRBJ1-1, with TRBD1 identical over 7 bases. Germline trimming cut 4 bases from V and 5 bases from J; bases unmatched to any gene: 14. This CDR3 is 16 amino acids long. CDR1 and CDR2 from the germline V gene are SGHRS and YFSETQ. CDR3 sequence: CASSRGDSLSGTEAFF. In DNA form, the CDR3 reads TGCGCCAGCAGCCGGGGGGACAGCCTGAGTGGGACTGAAGCTTTCTTT.

Only a few counts were recorded for this clonotype. This chain links TRBV29-1 with TRBJ2-1, with 14 positions matching TRBD2. Germline loops: CDR1 SQVTM, CDR2 ANQGSEA. Trimming at V came to 3 bases and at J to 10 bases, leaving 8 bases not matched to a gene. The CDR3 is 15 residues long. The CDR3 DNA reads as TGCAGCGTTGAGGGGGGGACTAGCGGGGGAGACGAGCAGTTCTTC. This codes for CSVEGGTSGGDEQFF.

This clonotype was counted a few times. J is TRBJ2-3 and V is TRBV11-3, with TRBD2 identical over 7 bases. Per germline, CDR1 SGHNT and CDR2 YENEEA. V trimming: 8 bases; J trimming: 5 bases; junction bases outside the gene matches: 13. This CDR3 comprises 15 residues. The CDR3 here is CASGAEGRVLDTQYF. CDR3 DNA sequence: TGTGCCAGCGGTGCGGAGGGGAGGGTTCTAGATACGCAGTATTTT.

This clonotype was seen a handful of times. The V and J genes are TRBV20-1 and TRBJ1-2, with 8 bases that match TRBD1. Germline CDR1 is DFQATT and CDR2 is SNEGSKA (reference sequence). This CDR3 is built from 11 residues. V lost 3 bases and J lost 6; bases outside the gene matches: 0. DNA of the CDR3: TGCAGTGCTAGGACAGGGGATGGCTACACCTTC. Amino acid sequence: CSARTGDGYTF.

This clonotype was seen more than once but under ten times. V usage is TRBV5-1 and J usage is TRBJ2-3; 10 bases agree with TRBD1. Losses at the gene ends were 2 bases for V and 5 bases for J; bases not matched to a gene: 5. Germline V gene sequence: CDR1 SGHRS, CDR2 YFSETQ. The CDR3 length is 15 residues. CDR3 DNA sequence: TGCGCCAGCAGCTTCCCGACAGGGGGCGGAGATACGCAGTATTTT. It specifies CASSFPTGGGDTQYF.

This clonotype has only a few counts. The chain carries TRBV4-1 and TRBJ1-6; no clear D. V was clipped by 4 bases and J by 11 bases, with 18 bases between them. Germline V gene data show CDR1 as MGHRA and CDR2 as YSYEKL. This CDR3 region has 15 residues. CDR3 protein: CASSPGRPGITPLHF. CDR3 DNA: TGCGCCAGCAGCCCGGGGAGGCCCGGGATCACACCCCTCCACTTT.

DNA of the CDR3: TGTGCCAGCAGCCAAGTATGGGAGGGAAAGAACACCGGGGAGCTGTTTTTT. Amino acids: CASSQVWEGKNTGELFF. The chain employs TRBV3-1 and TRBJ2-2, with 7 bases matching TRBD2. This CDR3 is built from 17 residues. After removal of 1 base from V and 1 base from J, the junction contained 6 bases not matched to a gene. Germline V lookup: CDR1 LGHDT, CDR2 YNNKEL (reference sequence).